This T cell receptor (beta chain) appears in the sequencing data of a study of T cells in localized non-small cell lung cancer. Per the germline V gene, CDR1 is SGHAT and CDR2 is FQNNGV. Trimming removed 7 bases from V and 4 bases from J; junction bases left unmatched: 9. The CDR3 contains 15 residues. The assay was immunoSEQ multiplex PCR, and TCRdb's table has in-frame clones only and misses some. The sample lists 70,000 or so clones, approximately 88% occurring once. The chain has TRBV11-2 and TRBJ2-5; TRBD2 matches 10 bases. The specimen comprised peripheral blood, sampled before any cancer treatment. The receptor comes from a female donor aged 60 or older with stage I lung adenocarcinoma. The CDR3, as DNA: TGTGCCAGCACCCCCAGCGGGGGGGCGGGAGAGACCCAGTACTTC. It specifies CASTPSGGAGETQYF.